This TCR beta chain originates from a study of blood T cell repertoires in COVID-19. Study information: Samples of COVID-19 (acute and convalescent) were obtained from the United States, Italy and Spain. T cells, B-cell-depleted T cells, or PBMCs provided the cDNA or gDNA that served as material.

The germline V gene has CDR1 MDHEN and CDR2 SYDVKM. CDR3 length: 11 amino acids. V dropped 5 bases and J dropped 10 bases, with 9 bases sitting between them. Original data processing: Researchers report that nucleated cell counts were estimated from reference gene primer amplification. Assay used: immunoSEQ multiplex PCR; TCRdb lists only in-frame clones, some missing. Clone size and V and J calls were adopted from that table, with D and trimming inferred from the DNA. The repertoire holds tens of thousands of clones, roughly 81% seen once, with 20% to 25% in the top ten. The sequence was collected from a woman in her 70s with acute or convalescent COVID-19. The sample comprised peripheral blood. The chain has TRBV28 and TRBJ2-1; maybe TRBD2 (5 bases). The CDR3 is CASSPGWEQFF. CDR3 DNA sequence: TGTGCCAGCAGTCCGGGGTGGGAGCAGTTCTTC.